The rows below give T cell receptor beta chains drawn from one sample of a study of spatial heterogeneity in lung cancer. TCRdb used MiXCR to reprocess the 5' RACE reads, holding one entry per CDR3 protein. The sample shows approximately 81,000 distinct CDR3 sequences, roughly 12% of them seen only once. The sequenced sample was PBMCs, obtained at surgery. The receptors come from a male donor with early-stage non-small cell lung cancer. CDR3s include the opening cysteine and the closing phenylalanine or tryptophan. D genes are given only for firm matches. Clone size is shown for a subset of rows, as once, few, many or a class of expanded clone.

D,length,V,size,J,CDR3,DNA
NA,16,TRBV20-1,many,TRBJ2-5,CSARAYSTYPQETQYF,TGCAGTGCTAGAGCGTACTCAACCTACCCCCAAGAGACCCAGTACTTC
NA,16,TRBV20-1,NA,TRBJ2-1,CSASEPGQVVYNEQFF,TGCAGTGCGAGTGAACCGGGACAAGTTGTCTACAATGAGCAGTTCTTC
TRBD1,14,TRBV3-1,few,TRBJ2-1,CASSQDRVGREQFF,TGTGCCAGCAGCCAGGACAGGGTCGGGAGAGAGCAGTTCTTC
NA,15,TRBV5-5,many,TRBJ1-2,CASSLDGLSNYGYTF,TGTGCCAGCAGCTTGGACGGACTCTCTAACTATGGCTACACCTTC
NA,14,TRBV6-5,NA,TRBJ2-1,CASRSLSGHNEQFF,TGTGCCAGCAGGTCCCTTAGCGGCCACAATGAGCAGTTCTTC
NA,16,TRBV9,NA,TRBJ1-3,CASSVEPGAAGNTIYF,TGTGCCAGCAGCGTAGAGCCAGGGGCGGCTGGAAACACCATATATTTT
NA,15,TRBV20-1,few,TRBJ2-3,CSASLLAIRTDTQYF,TGCAGTGCTAGCTTGCTAGCCATACGCACAGATACGCAGTATTTT
NA,17,TRBV30,many,TRBJ2-5,CAWSVKLSGAVHETQYF,TGTGCCTGGAGTGTTAAACTTTCAGGAGCGGTTCATGAGACCCAGTACTTC
NA,14,TRBV9,many,TRBJ1-1,CASSVVVREAEAFF,TGTGCCAGCAGCGTAGTAGTGAGAGAGGCTGAAGCTTTCTTT
TRBD1,12,TRBV20-1,few,TRBJ1-5,CSARQGNQPQHF,TGCAGTGCTCGACAGGGAAATCAGCCCCAGCATTTT
TRBD1,16,TRBV10-1,few,TRBJ1-1,CASSDWDRVGISEAFF,TGCGCCAGCAGTGATTGGGACAGGGTCGGTATTTCTGAAGCTTTCTTT
NA,12,TRBV5-5,few,TRBJ2-5,CASSLEGETQYF,TGTGCCAGCAGCTTGGAAGGGGAGACCCAGTACTTC
TRBD1,14,TRBV29-1,many,TRBJ1-1,CSVRQGPQNTEAFF,TGCAGCGTTAGACAGGGACCCCAGAACACTGAAGCTTTCTTT
NA,11,TRBV29-1,NA,TRBJ2-7,CSVWHDYEQYF,TGCAGCGTTTGGCACGACTACGAGCAGTACTTC
NA,13,TRBV30,NA,TRBJ2-5,CAWSRDGQETQYF,TGTGCCTGGAGCCGGGACGGCCAAGAGACCCAGTACTTC
NA,15,TRBV29-1,NA,TRBJ2-5,CSVEKLGLGVETQYF,TGCAGCGTTGAAAAGTTAGGCCTCGGTGTGGAGACCCAGTACTTC
NA,12,TRBV6-1,many,TRBJ1-5,CASSSRWQPQHF,TGTGCCAGCAGCTCTAGATGGCAGCCCCAGCATTTT
NA,16,TRBV29-1,many,TRBJ1-1,CSVEAPGGGYNTEAFF,TGCAGCGTTGAAGCCCCTGGGGGGGGTTATAACACTGAAGCTTTCTTT
TRBD2,14,TRBV29-1,few,TRBJ2-1,CSVERSSGQNEQFF,TGCAGCGTTGAGAGGTCTAGCGGGCAAAATGAGCAGTTCTTC
TRBD1,17,TRBV29-1,many,TRBJ2-7,CSVEVRRAGGFFYEQYF,TGCAGCGTTGAAGTTCGAAGGGCAGGGGGCTTCTTCTACGAGCAGTACTTC
NA,18,TRBV5-1,NA,TRBJ2-3,CASSLAREYPTSTDTQYF,TGCGCCAGCAGCTTGGCCCGAGAGTATCCTACTAGCACAGATACGCAGTATTTT
NA,12,TRBV2,few,TRBJ2-5,CASKELEETQYF,TGTGCCAGCAAGGAACTAGAAGAGACCCAGTACTTC
NA,15,TRBV6-5,NA,TRBJ1-2,CASSYDEVWGDGYTF,TGTGCCAGCAGTTACGATGAAGTTTGGGGCGATGGCTACACCTTC
NA,15,TRBV24-1,NA,TRBJ2-5,CTTSDSPGGQETQYF,TGTACCACCAGTGATTCCCCCGGGGGCCAAGAGACCCAGTACTTC
TRBD1,15,TRBV10-3,many,TRBJ1-5,CAIRAGTEGNQPQHF,TGTGCCATCAGAGCCGGGACAGAGGGCAATCAGCCCCAGCATTTT
TRBD2,14,TRBV20-1,few,TRBJ2-7,CSARVGLAGYEQYF,TGCAGTGCTAGAGTAGGACTAGCGGGGTACGAGCAGTACTTC
NA,13,TRBV7-2,few,TRBJ2-3,CASSLERKDTQYF,TGTGCCAGCAGCTTAGAAAGAAAAGATACGCAGTATTTT
NA,14,TRBV28,few,TRBJ1-5,CASSLRAGRQPQHF,TGTGCCAGCAGTTTACGTGCAGGGCGACAGCCCCAGCATTTT
NA,12,TRBV20-1,few,TRBJ1-4,CSVRGPNEKLFF,TGCAGTGTTAGAGGGCCGAATGAAAAACTGTTTTTT
NA,13,TRBV2,NA,TRBJ1-5,CASRTYENQPQHF,TGTGCCAGCAGGACGTACGAGAATCAGCCCCAGCATTTT
NA,13,TRBV27,few,TRBJ1-5,CASSFNSNQPQHF,TGTGCCAGCAGTTTTAATAGCAATCAGCCCCAGCATTTT
TRBD1,15,TRBV5-6,few,TRBJ1-2,CASSFLTGQLYGYTF,TGTGCCAGCAGCTTCCTAACGGGACAGCTCTATGGCTACACCTTC
NA,14,TRBV10-3,few,TRBJ1-5,CAISVGHSTTPQHF,TGTGCCATCAGTGTGGGACACTCCACGACGCCCCAGCATTTT
TRBD1,16,TRBV5-1,few,TRBJ2-3,CASSRTGGSNTDTQYF,TGCGCCAGCAGCAGGACAGGGGGCTCCAACACAGATACGCAGTATTTT
NA,13,TRBV24-1,few,TRBJ2-1,CATSDAQHNEQFF,TGTGCCACCAGTGATGCACAGCACAATGAGCAGTTCTTC
NA,12,TRBV12-5,few,TRBJ2-3,CASGHRLDTQYF,TGTGCTAGTGGTCATAGACTCGATACGCAGTATTTT
NA,16,TRBV6-1,few,TRBJ2-7,CASSLRSIESSYEQYF,TGTGCCAGCAGTCTACGATCGATAGAGAGCTCCTACGAGCAGTACTTC
TRBD1,13,TRBV7-9,NA,TRBJ1-4,CASSLEAGGRLFF,TGTGCCAGCAGCTTAGAGGCAGGGGGACGACTGTTTTTT
NA,14,TRBV5-1,few,TRBJ2-7,CASSLDGRGEEQYF,TGCGCCAGCAGCTTGGACGGCAGGGGTGAAGAGCAGTACTTC
TRBD1,15,TRBV7-3,few,TRBJ2-7,CASSPGQGRTYEQYF,TGTGCCAGCAGCCCCGGACAGGGCCGGACCTACGAGCAGTACTTC
NA,14,TRBV27,few,TRBJ2-3,CASSFTGWPDTQYF,TGTGCCAGCAGCTTCACAGGGTGGCCAGATACGCAGTATTTT
NA,13,TRBV3-1,NA,TRBJ2-2,CASSQEGTGELFF,TGTGCCAGCAGCCAAGAAGGCACCGGGGAGCTGTTTTTT
NA,13,TRBV27,many,TRBJ1-1,CASSFTGGTEAFF,TGTGCCAGCAGTTTCACCGGCGGCACTGAAGCTTTCTTT
NA,11,TRBV11-2,NA,TRBJ1-3,CASSPAKNIYF,TGTGCCAGCAGCCCGGCCAAAAACATATATTTT
NA,15,TRBV15,many,TRBJ2-3,CATSREGRVVDTQYF,TGTGCCACCAGCAGAGAGGGCAGGGTAGTAGATACGCAGTATTTT
NA,15,TRBV3-1,NA,TRBJ2-7,CASSQVGFSSYEQYF,TGTGCCAGCAGCCAAGTCGGGTTTAGCTCCTACGAGCAGTACTTC
NA,13,TRBV29-1,few,TRBJ1-1,CSVRGPGVTEAFF,TGCAGCGTCCGAGGCCCTGGGGTCACTGAAGCTTTCTTT
NA,14,TRBV12-3/TRBV12-4,NA,TRBJ2-7,CASSFSGKAYEQYF,TGTGCCAGCAGTTTCTCAGGGAAGGCCTACGAGCAGTACTTC
TRBD2,14,TRBV20-1,few,TRBJ2-1,CSASKGRDGGEQFF,TGCAGTGCTAGTAAGGGGAGGGACGGAGGTGAGCAGTTCTTC
NA,13,TRBV6-1,few,TRBJ2-5,CASSEVLGETQYF,TGTGCCAGCAGTGAAGTCCTGGGGGAGACCCAGTACTTC
TRBD2,18,TRBV7-9,NA,TRBJ2-4,CASSSGTSGPRSKNIQYF,TGTGCCAGCAGCTCCGGGACTAGCGGGCCCCGGAGCAAAAACATTCAGTACTTC
TRBD1,13,TRBV2,few,TRBJ1-5,CASSRQGASPQHF,TGTGCCAGCAGCAGACAGGGGGCCTCGCCCCAGCATTTT